This is a list of T cell receptor beta chains from one sample in a study of blood T cell repertoires in COVID-19. Sequencing was performed with immunoSEQ multiplex PCR; in TCRdb, only in-frame clones are kept and a portion is missing. This table holds some 200,000 clones, approximately 82% found once. Sample: PBMCs or T cells enriched from blood (not recorded which). The receptors originated from a woman aged 55 to 70 with acute COVID-19. The CDR3 runs from the conserved cysteine through the conserved F or W. D genes are given only for firm matches.

v_gene	d_gene	CDR3aa
TRBV19	TRBD1	CATGAGGTGLFQPQHF
TRBV6-5	-	CASSPRDSGNQPQHF
TRBV6-6	-	CASIQQGLTEAFF
TRBV3-1/TRBV3-2	-	CASSLRGNQPQHF
TRBV30	TRBD1	CAWWDSLSYEQYF
TRBV19	TRBD1	CASSLQLEGAREKLFF
TRBV7-9	-	CASSLAVRAGARGQETQYF
TRBV2	-	CASSGSPGNTIYF
TRBV3-1/TRBV3-2	-	CASSQWGSPYEQYF
TRBV4-2	-	CASSQVTSTDRTYGYTF
TRBV5-4	TRBD2	CASSSGGGTLYYNEQFF
TRBV9	-	CASSVHNGEKLFF
TRBV11-2	-	CASSSLSGRSTNYGYTF
TRBV9	TRBD2	CASSVGRVDTGELFF
TRBV28	-	CASSSRGAIAFF
TRBV30	-	CAWTVDTNTEAFF
TRBV19	TRBD1	CATRDRGKNIQYF
TRBV7-2	TRBD2	CASSRDYTDTQYF
TRBV29-1	-	CSVEVLTMNTEAFF
TRBV19	-	CASSPGEGSTNEKLFF
TRBV27	-	CASSLLGGDSPLHF
TRBV21-1	-	CASSLPLRWAADTQYF
TRBV4-1	-	CASSPTVQETQYF
TRBV18	-	CASSLRPTEMLFF
TRBV5-4	-	CASSSGVGNTEAFF
TRBV7-9	-	CASSLSNQPQHF
TRBV7-9	TRBD1	CASSSGTGYYEQYF
TRBV12-3/TRBV12-4	-	CASSFRVGETQYF
TRBV7-2	TRBD1	CASSFLGQGYTF